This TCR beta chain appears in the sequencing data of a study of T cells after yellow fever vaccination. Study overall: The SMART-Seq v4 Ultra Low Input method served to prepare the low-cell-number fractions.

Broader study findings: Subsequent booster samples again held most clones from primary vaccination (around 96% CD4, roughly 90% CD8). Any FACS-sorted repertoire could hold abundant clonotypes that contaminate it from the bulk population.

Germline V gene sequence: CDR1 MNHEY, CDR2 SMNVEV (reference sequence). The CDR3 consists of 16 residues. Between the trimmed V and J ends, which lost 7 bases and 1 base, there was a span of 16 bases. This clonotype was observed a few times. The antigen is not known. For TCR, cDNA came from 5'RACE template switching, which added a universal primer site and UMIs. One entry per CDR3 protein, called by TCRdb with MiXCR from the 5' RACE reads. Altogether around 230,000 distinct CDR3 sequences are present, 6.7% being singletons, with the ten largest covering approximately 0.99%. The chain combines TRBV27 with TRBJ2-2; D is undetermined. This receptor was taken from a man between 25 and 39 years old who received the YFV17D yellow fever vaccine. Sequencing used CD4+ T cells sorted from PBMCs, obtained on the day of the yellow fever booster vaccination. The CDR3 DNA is TGTGCCAGCACCTCTTATGCTAGACGGAACACCGGGGAGCTGTTTTTT. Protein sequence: CASTSYARRNTGELFF.